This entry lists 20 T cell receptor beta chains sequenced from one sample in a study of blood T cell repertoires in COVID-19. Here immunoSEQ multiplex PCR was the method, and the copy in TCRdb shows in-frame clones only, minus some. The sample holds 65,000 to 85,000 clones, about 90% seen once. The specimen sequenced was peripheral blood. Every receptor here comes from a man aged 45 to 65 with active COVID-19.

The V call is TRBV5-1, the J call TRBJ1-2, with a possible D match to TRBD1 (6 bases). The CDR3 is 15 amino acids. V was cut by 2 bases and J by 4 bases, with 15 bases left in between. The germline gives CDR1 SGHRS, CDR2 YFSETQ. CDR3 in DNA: TGCGCCAGCAGCTTAAGGACAGACGACATCTATGGCTACACCTTC. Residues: CASSLRTDDIYGYTF.

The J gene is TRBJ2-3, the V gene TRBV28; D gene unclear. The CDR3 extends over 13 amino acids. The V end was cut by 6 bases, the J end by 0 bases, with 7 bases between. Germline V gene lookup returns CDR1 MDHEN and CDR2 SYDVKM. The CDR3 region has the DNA TGTGCCAGCAGCCCCCCTAGCACAGATACGCAGTATTTT. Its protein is CASSPPSTDTQYF.

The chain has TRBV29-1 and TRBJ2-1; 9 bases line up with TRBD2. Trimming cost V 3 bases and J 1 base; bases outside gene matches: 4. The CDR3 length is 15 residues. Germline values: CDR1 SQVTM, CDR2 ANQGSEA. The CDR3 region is CSVDAGGPSYNEQFF. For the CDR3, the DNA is TGCAGCGTTGACGCGGGGGGGCCTTCCTACAATGAGCAGTTCTTC.

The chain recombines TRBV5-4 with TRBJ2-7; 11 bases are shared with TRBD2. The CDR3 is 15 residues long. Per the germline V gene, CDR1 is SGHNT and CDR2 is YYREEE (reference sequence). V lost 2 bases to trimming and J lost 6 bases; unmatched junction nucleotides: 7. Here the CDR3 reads CASSFRLAGGIEQYF. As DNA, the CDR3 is TGTGCCAGCAGCTTCCGCCTAGCGGGAGGAATCGAGCAGTACTTC.

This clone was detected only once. CDR3 sequence reads: CASTPRLAGGPGNEQFF. The CDR3 DNA sequence: TGTGCCAGCACCCCGCGTCTAGCGGGGGGGCCAGGGAATGAGCAGTTCTTC. V is TRBV7-2 and J is TRBJ2-1, with TRBD2 identical over 12 bases. The V gene's germline CDR1 is SGHTA and CDR2 FQGNSA. J gave up 7 bases and V 7 bases, and 14 bases lay outside the gene matches. This CDR3 contains 17 residues.

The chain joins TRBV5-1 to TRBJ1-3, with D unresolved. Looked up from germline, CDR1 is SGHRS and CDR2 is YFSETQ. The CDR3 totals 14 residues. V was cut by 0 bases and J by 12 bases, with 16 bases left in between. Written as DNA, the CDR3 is TGCGCCAGCAGCTTGGCAGCGGCGTCGACGGGCATATATTTT. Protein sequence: CASSLAAASTGIYF. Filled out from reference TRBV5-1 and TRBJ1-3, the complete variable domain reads KAGVTQTPRYLIKTRGQQVTLSCSPISGHRSVSWYQQTPGQGLQFLFEYFSETQRNKGNFPGRFSGRQFSNSRSEMNVSTLELGDSALYLCASSLAAASTGIYFGEGSWLTVV.

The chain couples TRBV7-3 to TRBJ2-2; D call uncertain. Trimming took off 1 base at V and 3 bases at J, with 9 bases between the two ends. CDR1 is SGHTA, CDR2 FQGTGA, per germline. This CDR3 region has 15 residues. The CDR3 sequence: CASSLSARHTGELFF. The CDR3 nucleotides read TGTGCCAGCAGCTTAAGCGCTAGACACACCGGGGAGCTGTTTTTT.

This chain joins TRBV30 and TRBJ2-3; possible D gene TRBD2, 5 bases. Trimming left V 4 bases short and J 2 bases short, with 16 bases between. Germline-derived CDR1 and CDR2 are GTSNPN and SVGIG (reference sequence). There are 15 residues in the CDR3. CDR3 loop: CAWTGSGAVTDTQYF. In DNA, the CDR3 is TGTGCCTGGACTGGAAGCGGAGCGGTCACAGATACGCAGTATTTT.

This CDR3 is CASSLGRGGVYYGYTF. The CDR3 bases are TGTGCCAGCAGCTTAGGACGAGGGGGCGTATACTATGGCTACACCTTC. The chain combines TRBV7-9 with TRBJ1-2, with TRBD1 matching 7 bases. Germline CDR1 is SEHNR and CDR2 is FQNEAQ (reference sequence). V lost 1 base and J lost 3; bases outside the gene matches: 8. This CDR3 region has 16 residues.

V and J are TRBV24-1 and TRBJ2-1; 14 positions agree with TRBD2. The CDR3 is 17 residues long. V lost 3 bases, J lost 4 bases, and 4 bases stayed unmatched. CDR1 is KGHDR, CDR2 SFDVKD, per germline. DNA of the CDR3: TGTGCCACCAGTGATGCGGGACTAGCGGGGGAATACAATGAGCAGTTCTTC. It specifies CATSDAGLAGEYNEQFF.

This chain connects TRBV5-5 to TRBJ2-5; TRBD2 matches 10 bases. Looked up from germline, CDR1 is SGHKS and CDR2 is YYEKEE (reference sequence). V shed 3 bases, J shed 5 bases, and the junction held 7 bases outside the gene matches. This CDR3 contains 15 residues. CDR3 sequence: CASSSAGGPWETQYF. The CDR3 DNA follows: TGTGCCAGCAGCTCAGCGGGAGGGCCCTGGGAGACCCAGTACTTC. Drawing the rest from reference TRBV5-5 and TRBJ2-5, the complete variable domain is DAGVTQSPTHLIKTRGQQVTLRCSPISGHKSVSWYQQVLGQGPQFIFQYYEKEERGRGNFPDRFSARQFPNYSSELNVNALLLGDSALYLCASSSAGGPWETQYFGPGTRLLVL.

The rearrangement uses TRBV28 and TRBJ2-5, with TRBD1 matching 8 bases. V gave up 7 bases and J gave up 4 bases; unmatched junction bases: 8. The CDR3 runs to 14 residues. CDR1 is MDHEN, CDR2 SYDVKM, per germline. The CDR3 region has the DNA TGTGCCAGCAAAGGTTCAGGGGGCGGAGAGACCCAGTACTTC. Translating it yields CASKGSGGGETQYF.

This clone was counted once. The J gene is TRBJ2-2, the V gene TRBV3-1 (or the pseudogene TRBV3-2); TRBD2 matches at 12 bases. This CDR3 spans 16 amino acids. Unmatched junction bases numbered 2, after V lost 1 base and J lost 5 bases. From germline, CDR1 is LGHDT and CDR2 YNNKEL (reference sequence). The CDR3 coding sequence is TGTGCCAGCAGCCAAGGCACTAGCGGGAGGACCGGGGAGCTGTTTTTT. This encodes CASSQGTSGRTGELFF.

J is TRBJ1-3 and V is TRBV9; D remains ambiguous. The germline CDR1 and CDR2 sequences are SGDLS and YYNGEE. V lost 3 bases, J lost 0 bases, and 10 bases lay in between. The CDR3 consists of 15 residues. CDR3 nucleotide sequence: TGTGCCAGCAGCGAACGTGGGCTCTCTGGAAACACCATATATTTT. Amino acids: CASSERGLSGNTIYF.

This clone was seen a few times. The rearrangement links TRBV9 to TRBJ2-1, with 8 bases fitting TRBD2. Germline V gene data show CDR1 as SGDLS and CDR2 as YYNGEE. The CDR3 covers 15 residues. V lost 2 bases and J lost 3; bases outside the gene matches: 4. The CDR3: CASSVFAGGYNEQFF. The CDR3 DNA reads TGTGCCAGCAGCGTGTTCGCGGGAGGCTACAATGAGCAGTTCTTC. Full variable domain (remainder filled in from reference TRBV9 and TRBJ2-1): DSGVTQTPKHLITATGQRVTLRCSPRSGDLSVYWYQQSLDQGLQFLIQYYNGEERAKGNILERFSAQQFPDLHSELNLSSLELGDSALYFCASSVFAGGYNEQFFGPGTRLTVL.

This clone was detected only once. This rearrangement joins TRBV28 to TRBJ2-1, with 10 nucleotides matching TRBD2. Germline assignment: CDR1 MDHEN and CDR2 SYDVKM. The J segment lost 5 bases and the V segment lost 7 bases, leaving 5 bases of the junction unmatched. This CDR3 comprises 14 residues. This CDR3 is CASTLAGENNEQFF. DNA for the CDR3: TGTGCCAGCACCCTAGCGGGGGAGAACAATGAGCAGTTCTTC.

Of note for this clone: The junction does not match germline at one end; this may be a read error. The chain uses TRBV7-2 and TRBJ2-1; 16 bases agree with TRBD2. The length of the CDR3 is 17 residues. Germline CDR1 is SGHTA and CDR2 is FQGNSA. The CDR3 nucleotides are TGTGCCAGCAGTTTAGGGACTAGCGGGGGGGCCGTAGATGAGCAGTTCTTC. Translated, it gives CASSLGTSGGAVDEQFF.

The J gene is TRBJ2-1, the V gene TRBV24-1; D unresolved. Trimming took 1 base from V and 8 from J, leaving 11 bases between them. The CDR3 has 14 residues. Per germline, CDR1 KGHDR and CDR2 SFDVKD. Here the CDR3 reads CATSDLVHGDEQFF. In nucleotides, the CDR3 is TGTGCCACCAGTGATTTAGTTCATGGAGATGAGCAGTTCTTC.

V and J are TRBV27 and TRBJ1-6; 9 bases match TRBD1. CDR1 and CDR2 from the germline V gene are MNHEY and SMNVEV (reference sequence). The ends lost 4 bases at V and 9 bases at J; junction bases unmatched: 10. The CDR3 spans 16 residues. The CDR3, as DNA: TGTGCCAGCAGTTCCGGGACAGGGTTTTTGGGTTCACCCCTCCACTTT. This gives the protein CASSSGTGFLGSPLHF.

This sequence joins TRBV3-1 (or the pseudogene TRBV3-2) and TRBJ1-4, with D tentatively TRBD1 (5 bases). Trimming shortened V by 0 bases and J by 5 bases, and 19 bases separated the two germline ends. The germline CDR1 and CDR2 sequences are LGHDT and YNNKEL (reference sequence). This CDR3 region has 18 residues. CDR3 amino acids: CASSQDGTSARMNEKLFF. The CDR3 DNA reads TGTGCCAGCAGCCAAGACGGGACTTCTGCCCGTATGAATGAAAAACTGTTTTTT.